This TCR beta chain originates from a study of human T cells and chemical hapten exposure. TCRdb recomputed calls from the RACE reads with MiXCR, one row per CDR3 protein. The sample includes about 190,000 distinct CDR3 sequences, around 25% of them seen just once. Time point described: patch test 3, about 24 weeks after DPC sensitization. The treatment here: therapeutic diphenylcyclopropenone sensitization with weekly scalp DPC. V shed 1 base, J shed 6 bases, and the junction held 6 bases outside the gene matches. CDR1 and CDR2 (germline): SGHTA, FQGNSA. The CDR3 has 15 residues. V and J are TRBV7-2 and TRBJ2-7; TRBD2 matches at 10 bases. The clonotype originates from a woman in her thirties or forties with alopecia areata. Some clones in this sample may be carry-over from other donors' samples. Sequencing was performed on whole blood, taken in connection with sensitization to the hapten diphenylcyclopropenone (DPC). The CDR3 loop reads CASSLGLAGAPEQYF. CDR3 sequence (DNA): TGTGCCAGCAGCTTAGGACTAGCGGGCGCCCCCGAGCAGTACTTC.